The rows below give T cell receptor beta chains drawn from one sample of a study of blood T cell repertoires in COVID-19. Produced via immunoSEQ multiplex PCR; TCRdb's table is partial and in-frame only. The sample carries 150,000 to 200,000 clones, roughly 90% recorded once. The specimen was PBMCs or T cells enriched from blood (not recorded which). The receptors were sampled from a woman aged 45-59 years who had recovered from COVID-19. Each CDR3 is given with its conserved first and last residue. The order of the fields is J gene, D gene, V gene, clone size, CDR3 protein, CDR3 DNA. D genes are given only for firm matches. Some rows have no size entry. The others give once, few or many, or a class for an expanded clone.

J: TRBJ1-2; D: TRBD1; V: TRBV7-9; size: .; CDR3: CASSTGVGYTF; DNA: TGTGCCAGCAGCACAGGGGTCGGCTACACCTTC
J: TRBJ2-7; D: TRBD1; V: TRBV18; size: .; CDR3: CASSPSTGGGEQYF; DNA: TGTGCCAGCTCACCGTCGACAGGGGGAGGCGAGCAGTACTTC
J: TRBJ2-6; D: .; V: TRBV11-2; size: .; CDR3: CASSSTGIGANVLTF; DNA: TGTGCCAGCAGCTCCACAGGGATAGGGGCCAACGTCCTGACTTTC
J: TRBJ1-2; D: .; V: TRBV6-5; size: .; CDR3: CASRPASRGNYGYTF; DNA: TGTGCCAGCCGTCCTGCCTCCAGGGGTAACTATGGCTACACCTTC
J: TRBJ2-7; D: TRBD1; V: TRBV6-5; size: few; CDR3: CASRTGTVYEQYF; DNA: TGTGCCAGCAGAACCGGGACAGTCTACGAGCAGTACTTC
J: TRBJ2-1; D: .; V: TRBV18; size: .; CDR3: CASSPLPGPLNNEQFF; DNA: TGTGCCAGCTCACCACTACCAGGCCCTCTTAACAATGAGCAGTTCTTC
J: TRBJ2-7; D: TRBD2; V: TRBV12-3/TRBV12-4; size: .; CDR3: CASRLSGGYEQYF; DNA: TGTGCCAGCAGATTGTCGGGGGGCTACGAGCAGTACTTC
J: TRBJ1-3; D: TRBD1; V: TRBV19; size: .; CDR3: CASAQDRGFSGNTIYF; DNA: TGTGCCAGTGCCCAAGACAGGGGGTTCTCTGGAAACACCATATATTTT
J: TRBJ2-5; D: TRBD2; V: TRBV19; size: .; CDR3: CASSILAGASETQYF; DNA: TGTGCCAGTAGTATTCTAGCGGGGGCGTCCGAGACCCAGTACTTC
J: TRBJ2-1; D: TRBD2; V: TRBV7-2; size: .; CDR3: CASSPRGAGGSEQFF; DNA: TGTGCCAGCAGCCCCCGGGGAGCGGGGGGGTCAGAGCAGTTCTTC
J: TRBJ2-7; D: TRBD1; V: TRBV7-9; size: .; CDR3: CASSNDRDSFSYEQYF; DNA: TGTGCCAGCAGCAACGACCGGGACAGCTTCTCCTACGAGCAGTACTTC
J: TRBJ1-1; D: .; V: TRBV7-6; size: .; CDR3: CASSLGPGRTEAFF; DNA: TGTGCCAGCAGCTTAGGGCCGGGTCGGACTGAAGCTTTCTTT
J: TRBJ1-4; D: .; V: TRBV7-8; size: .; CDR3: CASRRRSTNEKLFF; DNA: TGTGCCAGCAGAAGACGGAGTACTAATGAAAAACTGTTTTTT
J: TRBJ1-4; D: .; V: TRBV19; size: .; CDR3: CAPTSRTATNEKLFF; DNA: TGTGCCCCTACGAGTCGGACAGCAACTAATGAAAAACTGTTTTTT
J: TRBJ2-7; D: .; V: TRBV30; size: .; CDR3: CAWSPTTPGVQYF; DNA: TGTGCCTGGAGCCCTACCACGCCGGGGGTGCAGTACTTC
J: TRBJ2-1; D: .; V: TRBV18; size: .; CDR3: CATTKVGGAGNEQFF; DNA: TGTGCCACCACCAAGGTCGGTGGTGCAGGGAATGAGCAGTTCTTC
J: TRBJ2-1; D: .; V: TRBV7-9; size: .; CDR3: CASSSPRGNEQFF; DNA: TGTGCCAGCAGCTCTCCCCGGGGCAATGAGCAGTTCTTC
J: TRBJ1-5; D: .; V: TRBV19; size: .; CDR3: CASTERGVGYSNQPQHF; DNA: TGTGCCAGTACCGAACGGGGGGTCGGATATAGCAATCAGCCCCAGCATTTT
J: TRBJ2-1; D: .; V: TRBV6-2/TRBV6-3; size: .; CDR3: CASSYAPGRYNEQFF; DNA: TGTGCCAGCAGTTACGCCCCGGGTCGCTACAATGAGCAGTTCTTC
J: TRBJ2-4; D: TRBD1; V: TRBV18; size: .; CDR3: CASSRNRGLAKNIQYF; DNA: TGTGCCAGCTCACGGAACAGGGGCCTAGCCAAAAACATTCAGTACTTC
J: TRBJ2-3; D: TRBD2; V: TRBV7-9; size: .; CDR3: CASSFFQGLASTDTQYF; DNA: TGTGCCAGCAGCTTTTTTCAAGGACTAGCGAGCACAGATACGCAGTATTTT
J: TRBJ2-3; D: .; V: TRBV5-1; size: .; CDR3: CASSLAPSGTDTQYF; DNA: TGCGCCAGCAGCTTGGCCCCTAGCGGCACAGATACGCAGTATTTT
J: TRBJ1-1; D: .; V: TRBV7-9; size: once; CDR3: CASSLGGGTEAFF; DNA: TGTGCCAGCAGCTTAGGCGGGGGCACTGAAGCTTTCTTT
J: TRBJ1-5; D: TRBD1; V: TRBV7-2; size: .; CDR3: CASSLDRGRNQPQHF; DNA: TGTGCCAGCAGCTTAGACAGGGGGCGCAATCAGCCCCAGCATTTT
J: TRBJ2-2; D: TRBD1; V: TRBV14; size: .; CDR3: CASSQGQGRTGELFF; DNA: TGTGCCAGCAGCCAAGGACAGGGGCGCACCGGGGAGCTGTTTTTT
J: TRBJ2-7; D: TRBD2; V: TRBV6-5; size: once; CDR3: CASRREGSYEQYF; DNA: TGTGCCAGCAGGAGGGAGGGTTCCTACGAGCAGTACTTC
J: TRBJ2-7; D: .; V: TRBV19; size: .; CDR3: CASSDRNYEQYF; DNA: TGTGCCAGTAGTGACAGGAACTACGAGCAGTACTTC
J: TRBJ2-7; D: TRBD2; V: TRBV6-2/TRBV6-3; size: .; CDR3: CASSDLGLAVRYEQYF; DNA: TGTGCCAGCAGTGACCTCGGGCTAGCGGTGCGCTACGAGCAGTACTTC
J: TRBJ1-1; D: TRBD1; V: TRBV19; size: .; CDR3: CASSPRQGARTEAFF; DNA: TGTGCCAGTAGTCCCCGACAGGGGGCAAGGACTGAAGCTTTCTTT